A single sample gave rise to the 28 T cell receptor beta chains below, sequenced in a study of blood T cells in healthy people across ages (dated by TCRdb to the mid-2010s). Library creation used 5' RACE. The sequencer listed for this sample is Illumina HiSeq 2500. The second PCR ran for roughly 7 to 11 cycles and used a J-beta primer mix along with a sample-barcoded 5' primer. Using fastp trimming at Q25 and MiXCR clonotype assembly, TCRdb reanalyzed the public sequencing data and kept in-frame beta chains. When rows share a CDR3 protein, they turn into one entry using the most common DNA and genes. Counted in this sample were 650,000 to 1,000,000 distinct CDR3 sequences; about 47% of them appeared once. The ten largest clones take up around a sixth of the sample. Source material: blood. The source is a man at least 80 years old in good health.

This clonotype was found a few times. The chain uses TRBV7-3 and TRBJ1-1; D remains unclear. Trimming shortened V by 5 bases and J by 4 bases, and 11 bases separated the two germline ends. Germline values: CDR1 SGHTA, CDR2 FQGTGA. The CDR3 is 13 residues long. CDR3: CASSALGSTEAFF. CDR3 sequence (DNA): TGTGCCAGCAGCGCCTTGGGGAGCACTGAAGCTTTCTTT.

This chain links TRBV27 with TRBJ1-2; TRBD1 matches at 8 bases. The CDR3 has 17 amino acids. Looked up from germline, CDR1 is MNHEY and CDR2 is SMNVEV (reference sequence). The V gene end was trimmed by 5 bases and the J gene end by 7 bases; junction bases not matched to a gene: 18. Written as DNA, the CDR3 is TGTGCCAGCAGTCCGATGGACAGGGAGGGTCCTATTTCTGGCTACACCTTC. Its translation is CASSPMDREGPISGYTF.

This clonotype came up once. The chain links TRBV5-1 to TRBJ2-3; 7 bases fit TRBD1. The CDR3 spans 17 residues. The V and J ends lost 0 bases and 2 bases, in that order; junction bases with no gene match: 9. Germline CDR1 is SGHRS and CDR2 is YFSETQ. The CDR3 DNA reads TGCGCCAGCAGCTTGGGAACGGGACAGCTTTACACAGATACGCAGTATTTT. Residues: CASSLGTGQLYTDTQYF.

The rearrangement uses TRBV2 and TRBJ2-7; 8 bases are shared with TRBD2. Looked up from germline, CDR1 is SNHLY and CDR2 is FYNNEI. The V gene end was trimmed by 5 bases and the J gene end by 5 bases; junction bases not matched to a gene: 11. The length of the CDR3 is 15 residues. Here the CDR3 reads CASSPLGLAVHEQYF. The DNA of the CDR3 is TGTGCCAGCAGTCCACTTGGACTAGCAGTTCACGAGCAGTACTTC.

The sample holds one count of this clonotype. The chain uses TRBV7-2 and TRBJ1-4; D ambiguous. The CDR3 sequence is 15 residues long. The V gene lost 2 bases and the J gene lost 4 bases, with 11 bases spanning the gap. Germline V CDR1 and CDR2: SGHTA, FQGNSA. The CDR3 loop is CASSLSCRGNEKLFF. In DNA form, the CDR3 reads TGTGCCAGCAGCTTAAGTTGCCGGGGTAATGAAAAACTGTTTTTT.

The chain is built from TRBV7-9 and TRBJ2-7; D is possibly TRBD1 (6 bases). CDR3 length: 14 amino acids. The V end lost 3 bases, the J end lost 5 bases, and 14 bases lay between the germline ends. The germline CDR1 and CDR2 sequences are SEHNR and FQNEAQ (reference sequence). In DNA form, the CDR3 reads TGTGCCAGCAGCTTGTCAGGGGCATGGGACGAGCAGTACTTC. Translation gives CASSLSGAWDEQYF.

On this clonotype itself: This sequence may be a read error, since a much larger clone differs from it by one base. The chain links TRBV7-2 to TRBJ1-2; possible D gene TRBD1, 6 bases. The CDR3 is 13 amino acids. Germline V gives CDR1 SGHTA, CDR2 FQGNSA. CDR3 DNA sequence: TGTGCCAACAGCTTAGGGGGGGGCTATGGCTACACCTTC. Amino acid sequence: CANSLGGGYGYTF.

This clonotype was found once. The chain couples TRBV7-9 to TRBJ2-7, with a possible D match to TRBD1 (6 bases). The J call is uncertain, as TRBJ2-5 better fits the DNA end. The V gene's germline CDR1 is SEHNR and CDR2 FQNEAQ (reference sequence). The CDR3 spans 14 residues. The CDR3 bases are TGTGCCAGCAGCCCATATACAGGGTTAGAGACCCAGTACTTC. Its translation: CASSPYTGLETQYF.

A few counts support this clonotype. The V and J genes are TRBV29-1 and TRBJ2-1, with D tentatively TRBD1 or TRBD2 (5 bases each). The J call is in doubt because the DNA end fits TRBJ2-7 better. From germline, CDR1 is SQVTM and CDR2 ANQGSEA. The CDR3 sequence is 14 residues long. As DNA, the CDR3 is TGCAGCGTGCGAAGGGACGGGCGGTACAATGAGCAGTACTTC. Its protein is CSVRRDGRYNEQYF.

The chain couples TRBV12-3 or TRBV12-4 to TRBJ2-3, with no clear D. Trimming removed 2 bases from V and 1 base from J, with 13 bases in between. The CDR3 is 16 residues long. CDR3 in amino acids: CASSLRVFVGTDTQYF. In DNA, the CDR3 is TGTGCCAGCAGTTTACGAGTATTCGTGGGCACAGATACGCAGTATTTT.

This clonotype was counted only a few times. This chain uses TRBV13 with TRBJ1-2, with D uncertain. Germline V gives CDR1 PRHDT, CDR2 FYEKMQ (reference sequence). V gave up 0 bases and J gave up 1 base, with 6 bases separating them. This CDR3 contains 14 residues. DNA of the CDR3: TGTGCCAGCAGCTTAGGGGGGTTTAACTATGGCTACACCTTC. It is translated as CASSLGGFNYGYTF.

This chain links TRBV7-2 with TRBJ2-4; a possible D gene is TRBD1 (6 bases). The CDR3 runs 12 residues. V was clipped by 6 bases and J by 7 bases, with 10 bases between them. Germline CDR1 reads SGHTA; CDR2 reads FQGNSA. The CDR3, as DNA: TGTGCCAGCAGGCAGGGGATGAACATTCAGTACTTC. Amino acids: CASRQGMNIQYF. The entire variable domain, with the rest obtained from reference TRBV7-2 and TRBJ2-4, is as follows: GAGVSQSPSNKVTEKGKDVELRCDPISGHTALYWYRQSLGQGLEFLIYFQGNSAPDKSGLPSDRFSAERTGGSVSTLTIQRTQQEDSAVYLCASRQGMNIQYFGAGTRLSVL.

The V and J genes are TRBV28 and TRBJ2-1; 10 bases agree with TRBD1. V shed 4 bases, J shed 6 bases, and the junction held 6 bases outside the gene matches. Germline loops: CDR1 MDHEN, CDR2 SYDVKM. This CDR3 has 15 amino acids. The CDR3 sequence: CASSSPGTGVNEQFF. CDR3 nucleotides: TGTGCCAGCAGTTCCCCCGGGACAGGGGTCAATGAGCAGTTCTTC.

CDR3 in amino acids: CSALGATRLAEQFF. The DNA of the CDR3 is TGCAGTGCTCTAGGGGCGACTAGGTTGGCTGAGCAGTTCTTC. The chain combines TRBV20-1 with TRBJ2-1; D is possibly TRBD2 (6 bases). Germline V gives CDR1 DFQATT, CDR2 SNEGSKA (reference sequence). The CDR3 is made up of 14 amino acids. Trimming pared 5 bases from V and 9 bases from J, leaving 20 bases between.

This clonotype appeared a few times. The chain recombines TRBV7-9 with TRBJ2-3; 11 bases agree with TRBD2. The germline CDR1 and CDR2 sequences are SEHNR and FQNEAQ (reference sequence). This CDR3 comprises 15 residues. Trimming at V came to 7 bases and at J to 6 bases, leaving 9 bases not matched to a gene. In nucleotides, the CDR3 is TGTGCCAGCATCTCGACTAGCGGGATAATGGATACGCAGTATTTT. This gives the protein CASISTSGIMDTQYF.

This clonotype was seen only a few times. This chain connects TRBV6-6 to TRBJ2-5, with D perhaps assigned TRBD1 or TRBD2 (6 bases each). Germline CDR1 and CDR2: MNHNY and SVGAGI (reference sequence). The length of the CDR3 is 16 residues. V lost 2 bases, J lost 5 bases, and 18 bases lay in between. The CDR3 sequence is CASSYSVGGGYETQYF. The DNA for the CDR3 is TGTGCCAGCAGTTACAGTGTAGGGGGAGGCTACGAGACCCAGTACTTC.

In its sample, this clonotype was seen a few times. The genes are TRBV12-3 or TRBV12-4 and TRBJ2-4, with D maybe TRBD2 (5 bases). Trimming removed 2 bases at V and 7 bases at J, with 12 bases between. The CDR3 loop spans 14 amino acids. CDR3 sequence: CASSLRESQNIQYF. The CDR3 nucleotides are TGTGCCAGCAGTTTAAGGGAGAGCCAGAACATTCAGTACTTC.

This clonotype was recorded a few times. The gene calls are TRBV6-5 and TRBJ2-1, with TRBD1 matching 7 bases. Losses at the gene ends were 5 bases for V and 4 bases for J; bases not matched to a gene: 11. This CDR3 spans 16 amino acids. CDR1 and CDR2 from the germline V gene are MNHEY and SVGAGI. CDR3 region: CASSLSGGTFYNEQFF. The CDR3 coding sequence is TGTGCCAGCAGTCTATCAGGGGGTACCTTTTACAATGAGCAGTTCTTC.

Turning to this clonotype: A much larger clone differs from this one at a single base, so this may be a read error. The chain couples TRBV12-3 or TRBV12-4 to TRBJ2-4; the D is unclear. The CDR3 runs 16 residues. V lost 10 bases to trimming and J lost 3 bases, with 22 bases between them. The CDR3 DNA follows: TGTGCCAACAACCTTCAGGCCCTTTTAGACAAAAACATTCAGTACTTC. It encodes CANNLQALLDKNIQYF.

Regarding this clonotype: This may be a read error: a much more frequent sequence differs by one nucleotide. The chain has TRBV7-2 and TRBJ2-5; 9 bases agree with TRBD2. The V and J ends lost 2 bases and 11 bases, in that order; junction bases with no gene match: 12. The CDR3 runs 15 residues. CDR1 SGHTA and CDR2 FQGNSA come from the germline V gene. The CDR3 protein is CASSLRLAEKGEQYF. In nucleotides, the CDR3 is TGTGCCAGCAGCTTAAGACTAGCGGAGAAGGGTGAGCAGTACTTC.

The gene calls are TRBV20-1 and TRBJ2-1; 11 nucleotides line up with TRBD2. Near its end, the DNA agrees better with TRBJ2-7, so the J call may be wrong. This CDR3 comprises 14 residues. Germline CDR1 and CDR2: DFQATT and SNEGSKA (reference sequence). CDR3 protein: CSASGTSGYNEQYF. The CDR3 DNA sequence: TGCAGTGCTAGTGGGACTAGCGGATACAATGAGCAGTACTTC.

The chain employs TRBV14 and TRBJ2-3; 11 positions match TRBD2. The germline gives CDR1 SGHDN, CDR2 FVKESK. Losses at the gene ends were 6 bases for V and 14 bases for J; bases not matched to a gene: 10. This CDR3 region has 13 residues. CDR3 amino acids: CASRLAGGRYAYF. CDR3 in DNA: TGTGCCAGCAGGCTAGCGGGAGGCAGATACGCGTATTTT.

This clonotype was detected ten times or more. The chain carries TRBV7-2 and TRBJ2-7; D remains unclear. Per germline, CDR1 SGHTA and CDR2 FQGNSA. CDR3 length: 14 amino acids. Trimming pared 1 base from V and 5 bases from J, leaving 12 bases between. CDR3 in amino acids: CASSLVGSFDEQYF. DNA of the CDR3: TGTGCCAGCAGCTTAGTCGGCAGTTTCGACGAGCAGTACTTC.

This clonotype appeared a few times. The genes are TRBV7-2 and TRBJ1-4; D is possibly TRBD1 (5 bases). The CDR3 covers 16 residues. V gave up 1 base and J gave up 7 bases, with 16 bases separating them. Germline CDR1 SGHTA, CDR2 FQGNSA. The CDR3 loop reads CASSLGSQGSREKLFF. DNA of the CDR3: TGTGCCAGCAGCTTAGGGTCGCAGGGATCCCGTGAAAAACTGTTTTTT.

The chain couples TRBV6-5 to TRBJ2-3; TRBD1 might be the D (6 bases). CDR1 and CDR2 (germline): MNHEY, SVGAGI. The CDR3 has 16 amino acids. The V and J ends lost 0 bases and 2 bases respectively, with 12 bases between them. The CDR3 is CASSYSGALNTDTQYF. The CDR3, as DNA: TGTGCCAGCAGTTACTCGGGGGCACTAAACACAGATACGCAGTATTTT.

The chain links TRBV5-1 to TRBJ1-6; D gene ambiguous. Looked up from germline, CDR1 is SGHRS and CDR2 is YFSETQ. The CDR3 loop spans 16 amino acids. Trimming took 4 bases from V and 0 from J, leaving 11 bases between them. This CDR3 is CASSTNSGSYNSPLHF. The CDR3 DNA sequence: TGCGCCAGCAGCACGAACTCTGGCTCCTATAATTCACCCCTCCACTTT.

In its sample, this clonotype was seen a few times. Germline is not matched at one junction end, which may reflect a read error. This sequence joins TRBV7-2 and TRBJ1-1; D possibly corresponds to TRBD1 (6 bases). The CDR3 runs to 14 residues. Looked up from germline, CDR1 is SGHTA and CDR2 is FQGNSA. The CDR3 bases are TGTGCCAGCGGCTTTCGGGGAGGGGGCACTGAAGCTTTCTTT. This translates into CASGFRGGGTEAFF.

This clonotype showed up just a few times. The chain is built from TRBV20-1 and TRBJ2-3; 10 nucleotides line up with TRBD2. V trimming: 0 bases; J trimming: 4 bases; junction bases outside the gene matches: 4. The CDR3 contains 15 residues. From germline, CDR1 is DFQATT and CDR2 SNEGSKA (reference sequence). DNA for the CDR3: TGCAGTGCTAGAGATGCTAGCGGGAGTGCAGATACGCAGTATTTT. The encoded protein is CSARDASGSADTQYF.